The clone carrying this TCR beta chain was observed a single time. What it binds is not known. This sample was taken from a study of cytomegalovirus exposure and HLA in healthy donors. Study outcomes and limitations: Per a later analysis, about 17,000 TCR beta sequences showed association with HLA alleles at 0.05 false discovery rate. As a later analysis revealed, most CMV-associated TCR beta chains appeared HLA-restricted.

Primers: 60 Vbeta forward and 13 Jbeta reverse. Original methodology: Around 11 million shared chains were among around 80 million unique TCR beta chains counted in a later analysis. The method was immunoSEQ multiplex PCR; TCRdb's version includes in-frame clones alone and lacks a portion of them. V and J calls and clone size are those listed in that table; D and trimming were worked out from the DNA. Among approximately 200,000 clones listed, 60% to 80% were seen once. The TCR was taken from a man aged 18 to 29 in good health and CMV-seronegative. The sequencing input was PBMCs.

CDR3 nucleotide sequence: TGTGCCAGCAGCTTAGAGCCTCGGGACAGTGGCAATCAGCCCCAGCATTTT. Translating it yields CASSLEPRDSGNQPQHF. The rearrangement links TRBV11-2 to TRBJ1-5; 7 bases line up with TRBD1. Trimming at V came to 0 bases and at J to 2 bases, leaving 7 bases not matched to a gene. This CDR3 comprises 17 residues. CDR1 and CDR2 (germline): SGHAT, FQNNGV.